The 17 T cell receptor beta chains given below trace back to one sample, sequenced in a study of cytotoxic CD8 clonotypes in ibrutinib-treated CLL. Sequencing was performed with immunoSEQ multiplex PCR; in TCRdb, only in-frame clones are kept and a portion is missing. This sample yields about 120,000 clones, of which 50% to 65% are seen a single time; around a third belongs to the top ten. Sequences were derived from PBMCs, sampled after 24 months of ibrutinib treatment. The receptors were sampled from a human donor with chronic lymphocytic leukemia.

The chain joins TRBV6-1 to TRBJ1-2, with 9 bases aligning to TRBD1. The CDR3 sequence is 18 residues long. Germline CDR1 MNHNS, CDR2 SASEGT. The V and J ends lost 2 bases and 1 base, in that order; junction bases with no gene match: 11. CDR3 protein: CASSESSGQGRINYGYTF. DNA for the CDR3: TGTGCCAGCAGTGAATCATCCGGACAGGGGCGAATTAACTATGGCTACACCTTC.

CDR3 sequence (DNA): TGTGCCAGTAGTTCACAGGGGGGCACTGAAGCTTTCTTT. Its translation is CASSSQGGTEAFF. This chain links TRBV19 with TRBJ1-1; TRBD1 matches at 8 bases. There are 13 residues in the CDR3. Germline V gene sequence: CDR1 LNHDA, CDR2 SQIVND (reference sequence). J was trimmed by 4 bases and V by 5 bases; bases with no gene match: 3.

The chain recombines TRBV9 with TRBJ2-2; possible D gene TRBD2, 6 bases. Looked up from germline, CDR1 is SGDLS and CDR2 is YYNGEE. Trimming removed 0 bases from V and 4 bases from J, with 13 bases in between. The CDR3 is 16 amino acids. The CDR3 sequence is CASSVGGLLTTGELFF. CDR3 coding DNA: TGTGCCAGCAGCGTAGGAGGACTATTGACCACCGGGGAGCTGTTTTTT.

The rearrangement links TRBV5-5 to TRBJ2-3; D not resolved. Germline lookup yields CDR1 SGHKS and CDR2 YYEKEE (reference sequence). The CDR3 loop spans 16 amino acids. The V gene lost 0 bases and the J gene lost 0 bases, with 11 bases spanning the gap. CDR3 protein: CASSLEAGYSTDTQYF. CDR3 in DNA: TGTGCCAGCAGCTTGGAGGCAGGATATAGCACAGATACGCAGTATTTT. Combining the CDR3 with reference TRBV5-5 and TRBJ2-3 gives the whole variable domain DAGVTQSPTHLIKTRGQQVTLRCSPISGHKSVSWYQQVLGQGPQFIFQYYEKEERGRGNFPDRFSARQFPNYSSELNVNALLLGDSALYLCASSLEAGYSTDTQYFGPGTRLTVL.

The rearrangement joins TRBV5-1 to TRBJ2-1; TRBD1 aligns across 11 bases. Germline loops: CDR1 SGHRS, CDR2 YFSETQ. The junction had 8 bases not matched to a gene; V was cut back by 1 base and J by 8 bases. The CDR3 has 16 residues. As DNA, the CDR3 is TGCGCCAGCAGCTTGTCCGGGACAGGGGGGTTCGATGAGCAGTTCTTC. Translating it yields CASSLSGTGGFDEQFF. The full variable domain, with the rest looked up from reference TRBV5-1 and TRBJ2-1, is KAGVTQTPRYLIKTRGQQVTLSCSPISGHRSVSWYQQTPGQGLQFLFEYFSETQRNKGNFPGRFSGRQFSNSRSEMNVSTLELGDSALYLCASSLSGTGGFDEQFFGPGTRLTVL.

V gene TRBV25-1 combines with J gene TRBJ2-5; D may be TRBD1 (6 bases). The CDR3 spans 14 residues. Trimming removed 5 bases at V and 2 bases at J, with 12 bases between. The germline CDR1 and CDR2 sequences are MGHDK and SYGVNS. The CDR3 nucleotides read TGTGCCAGCAGTCCGACAGGCCCTCAAGAGACCCAGTACTTC. The encoded protein is CASSPTGPQETQYF. The variable domain in full, completed from reference TRBV25-1 and TRBJ2-5, reads EADIYQTPRYLVIGTGKKITLECSQTMGHDKMYWYQQDPGMELHLIHYSYGVNSTEKGDLSSESTVSRIRTEHFPLTLESARPSHTSQYLCASSPTGPQETQYFGPGTRLLVL.

V is TRBV7-2 and J is TRBJ2-1, with 7 bases that match TRBD2. V was clipped by 1 base and J by 5 bases; unmatched bases: 2. In germline, CDR1 is SGHTA, CDR2 FQGNSA. The CDR3 is 14 amino acids. CDR3 amino acids: CASSLGAGHNEQFF. In nucleotides, the CDR3 is TGTGCCAGCAGCTTAGGAGCGGGGCACAATGAGCAGTTCTTC. Using reference TRBV7-2 and TRBJ2-1 for the parts outside the CDR3, the full variable domain is GAGVSQSPSNKVTEKGKDVELRCDPISGHTALYWYRQSLGQGLEFLIYFQGNSAPDKSGLPSDRFSAERTGGSVSTLTIQRTQQEDSAVYLCASSLGAGHNEQFFGPGTRLTVL.

The J gene is TRBJ1-2, the V gene TRBV11-3; 7 positions match TRBD1. The ends lost 5 bases at V and 6 bases at J; junction bases unmatched: 9. Germline V gives CDR1 SGHNT, CDR2 YENEEA. The CDR3 runs to 14 residues. CDR3 residues: CASSIDRVPDGYTF. In nucleotides, the CDR3 is TGTGCCAGCAGCATCGACAGGGTCCCCGATGGCTACACCTTC.

The CDR3 DNA is TGCAGCGTCCGACAGGCCTCCTCGGGCGAGCAGTACTTC. This sequence encodes CSVRQASSGEQYF. V gene TRBV29-1 combines with J gene TRBJ2-7; tentatively, D is TRBD1 (6 bases). Germline CDR1 is SQVTM and CDR2 is ANQGSEA. Between the trimmed V and J ends, which lost 6 bases and 6 bases, there was a span of 18 bases. This CDR3 region has 13 residues.

This clone appeared a few times. The J gene is TRBJ2-1, the V gene TRBV7-6; D may be TRBD1 or TRBD2 (6 bases each). V was cut by 5 bases and J by 0 bases, with 17 bases left in between. Germline V gene lookup returns CDR1 SGHVS and CDR2 FNYEAQ. The CDR3 totals 17 residues. CDR3 amino acids: CASSRGVAGGSYNEQFF. CDR3 DNA sequence: TGTGCCAGCAGCAGGGGGGTAGCTGGTGGCTCCTACAATGAGCAGTTCTTC.

The chain links TRBV2 to TRBJ2-6; no definite D call. The germline V and J ends were trimmed by 3 bases and 0 bases, with 6 bases remaining between them. CDR1 is SNHLY and CDR2 is FYNNEI in the germline V gene. The CDR3 is made up of 15 amino acids. The CDR3 here is CASSDEASGANVLTF. CDR3 bases: TGTGCCAGCAGTGATGAGGCCTCTGGGGCCAACGTCCTGACTTTC. Full variable domain (missing parts from reference TRBV2 and TRBJ2-6): EPEVTQTPSHQVTQMGQEVILRCVPISNHLYFYWYRQILGQKVEFLVSFYNNEISEKSEIFDDQFSVERPDGSNFTLKIRSTKLEDSAMYFCASSDEASGANVLTFGAGSRLTVL.

This clone was recorded once. The chain recombines TRBV29-1 with TRBJ1-1; a weak D match, TRBD1 (5 bases). This CDR3 is built from 11 residues. Per the germline V gene, CDR1 is SQVTM and CDR2 is ANQGSEA. CDR3 coding DNA: TGCGGGGGTTTCGGGAACACTGAAGCTTTCTTT. Protein sequence: CGGFGNTEAFF.

This chain joins TRBV18 and TRBJ2-5; no reliable D call. CDR3 length equals 15 residues. The V end lost 5 bases, the J end lost 5 bases, and 18 bases lay between the germline ends. Per germline, CDR1 KGHSH and CDR2 LQKENI. The CDR3 sequence is CASSSRAGDMETQYF. The CDR3 DNA reads TGTGCCAGCTCATCCCGCGCAGGCGATATGGAGACCCAGTACTTC.

This chain uses TRBV6-5 with TRBJ1-1, with D possibly TRBD1 on 6 matching bases. There are 14 residues in the CDR3. Germline V gene sequence: CDR1 MNHEY, CDR2 SVGAGI. Trimming took off 5 bases at V and 4 bases at J, with 14 bases between the two ends. The CDR3 reads CASSSQQGGTEAFF. The CDR3 DNA follows: TGTGCCAGCAGTAGCCAACAGGGAGGCACTGAAGCTTTCTTT.

This chain joins TRBV19 and TRBJ1-1; D is possibly TRBD1 (5 bases). Between the trimmed V and J ends, which lost 6 bases and 1 base, there was a span of 18 bases. Per the germline V gene, CDR1 is LNHDA and CDR2 is SQIVND (reference sequence). The length of the CDR3 is 16 residues. As DNA, the CDR3 is TGTGCCAGTAGGGACCGTTTCGGGGCAACGAACACTGAAGCTTTCTTT. Protein product: CASRDRFGATNTEAFF. The full variable domain, with the rest looked up from reference TRBV19 and TRBJ1-1, is DGGITQSPKYLFRKEGQNVTLSCEQNLNHDAMYWYRQDPGQGLRLIYYSQIVNDFQKGDIAEGYSVSREKKESFPLTVTSAQKNPTAFYLCASRDRFGATNTEAFFGQGTRLTVV.

The J gene is TRBJ2-5, the V gene TRBV5-1, with 10 positions matching TRBD2. The CDR3 has 15 residues. V was clipped by 2 bases and J by 1 base; unmatched bases: 2. Germline V gene lookup returns CDR1 SGHRS and CDR2 YFSETQ. CDR3 protein: CASSFSGGTQETQYF. For the CDR3, the DNA is TGCGCCAGCAGCTTTAGCGGGGGGACCCAAGAGACCCAGTACTTC.

This clone occurred a few times. The chain joins TRBV20-1 to TRBJ2-5, with D unresolved. The CDR3 totals 11 residues. Germline V gene sequence: CDR1 DFQATT, CDR2 SNEGSKA (reference sequence). Trimming stripped 6 bases from V and 0 bases from J, with 5 bases between. CDR3 loop: CSADNQETQYF. CDR3 nucleotide sequence: TGCAGTGCCGACAACCAAGAGACCCAGTACTTC.